These T cell receptor beta chains were read from a single sample in a study of blood T cell repertoires in COVID-19. Assay used: immunoSEQ multiplex PCR; TCRdb lists only in-frame clones, some missing. This table has under 130,000 clones, 70% to 80% appearing once. Sequenced: peripheral blood. These receptors originate from an older man with active or convalescent COVID-19. Each CDR3 is given with its conserved first and last residue. Fields, in order: J gene, clone size, D gene, V gene, CDR3 protein, CDR3 DNA. D genes are given only for firm matches. The size field is filled for only some rows; it gives once, few, many or a size class.

J: TRBJ2-1; size: few; D: -; V: TRBV12-3/TRBV12-4; CDR3: CASSLARNNEQFF; DNA: TGTGCCAGCAGTTTAGCGAGAAACAATGAGCAGTTCTTC
J: TRBJ1-3; size: -; D: TRBD1; V: TRBV28; CDR3: CASSLGQGRGNTIYF; DNA: TGTGCCAGCAGTCTAGGACAGGGGAGAGGGAACACCATATATTTT
J: TRBJ1-2; size: -; D: TRBD1; V: TRBV2; CDR3: CASSSQGGQGSYGYTF; DNA: TGTGCCAGCAGTTCTCAGGGGGGTCAGGGGTCCTATGGCTACACCTTC
J: TRBJ2-1; size: once; D: TRBD1; V: TRBV6-5; CDR3: CASSLGGAFYNEQFF; DNA: TGTGCCAGCAGCCTAGGGGGCGCCTTTTACAATGAGCAGTTCTTC
J: TRBJ1-3; size: -; D: -; V: TRBV6-1; CDR3: CASSAPLQLPYSGNTIYF; DNA: TGTGCCAGCAGTGCTCCTTTACAGTTACCCTACTCTGGAAACACCATATATTTT
J: TRBJ1-1; size: -; D: TRBD1; V: TRBV30; CDR3: CAFDRVLDTEAFF; DNA: TGTGCCTTCGACAGGGTCCTAGACACTGAAGCTTTCTTT
J: TRBJ2-5; size: -; D: TRBD2; V: TRBV5-1; CDR3: CASSYGLAETQYF; DNA: TGCGCCAGCAGCTATGGACTAGCGGAGACCCAGTACTTC
J: TRBJ2-3; size: once; D: TRBD2; V: TRBV25-1; CDR3: CASSEVLAGPDTQYF; DNA: TGTGCCAGCAGTGAAGTCCTAGCGGGGCCAGATACGCAGTATTTT
J: TRBJ1-1; size: -; D: -; V: TRBV12-3/TRBV12-4; CDR3: CASSSVIEAFF; DNA: TGTGCCAGCAGTTCGGTCATTGAAGCTTTCTTT
J: TRBJ2-5; size: -; D: TRBD1; V: TRBV11-2; CDR3: CASSLRQGALSNF; DNA: TGTGCCAGCAGCTTAAGACAGGGGGCGCTTTCCAACTTC
J: TRBJ2-2; size: -; D: TRBD2; V: TRBV30; CDR3: CAWSTGLAGAGELFF; DNA: TGTGCCTGGAGTACGGGACTAGCAGGCGCCGGGGAGCTGTTTTTT
J: TRBJ1-5; size: -; D: TRBD1; V: TRBV6-5; CDR3: CASTEDRGYQPQHF; DNA: TGTGCCAGCACCGAGGACAGGGGTTATCAGCCCCAGCATTTT
J: TRBJ2-5; size: -; D: TRBD2; V: TRBV10-3; CDR3: CAIGAKGTSGTETQYF; DNA: TGTGCCATCGGAGCGAAAGGGACTAGCGGGACGGAGACCCAGTACTTC
J: TRBJ2-3; size: -; D: -; V: TRBV5-1; CDR3: CASSPQARTQYF; DNA: TGCGCCAGCAGCCCCCAGGCCCGAACGCAGTATTTT
J: TRBJ1-2; size: -; D: TRBD1; V: TRBV24-1; CDR3: CATSILLDRNYGYTF; DNA: TGTGCCACCAGTATCCTCCTGGACAGGAACTATGGCTACACCTTC
J: TRBJ1-2; size: -; D: TRBD1; V: TRBV30; CDR3: CAWSAGTALYGYTF; DNA: TGTGCCTGGAGTGCCGGGACAGCTCTTTATGGCTACACCTTC
J: TRBJ1-2; size: -; D: -; V: TRBV2; CDR3: CASSNRAANYGYTF; DNA: TGTGCCAGCAGTAACAGGGCAGCTAACTATGGCTACACCTTC
J: TRBJ2-5; size: -; D: -; V: TRBV10-3; CDR3: CAISGEETQYF; DNA: TGTGCCATCTCGGGGGAAGAGACCCAGTACTTC
J: TRBJ1-5; size: -; D: TRBD1; V: TRBV9; CDR3: CASSTFPGQSETQHF; DNA: TGTGCCAGCAGCACCTTCCCGGGACAGTCTGAGACCCAGCATTTT
J: TRBJ1-2; size: -; D: -; V: TRBV30; CDR3: CAWSAGGGYTF; DNA: TGTGCCTGGAGTGCCGGGGGTGGCTACACCTTC
J: TRBJ2-7; size: -; D: TRBD2; V: TRBV6-5; CDR3: CASSKREGLDEQYF; DNA: TGTGCCAGCAGTAAGCGGGAGGGCCTTGACGAGCAGTACTTC
J: TRBJ2-1; size: -; D: TRBD2; V: TRBV6-5; CDR3: CASRIAGVSYNEQFF; DNA: TGTGCCAGCAGAATAGCGGGGGTGTCCTACAATGAGCAGTTCTTC
J: TRBJ2-1; size: -; D: TRBD2; V: TRBV7-9; CDR3: CASSTRAGPPGLARNYNEQFF; DNA: TGTGCCAGCAGCACAAGAGCGGGACCACCGGGACTAGCGCGGAACTACAATGAGCAGTTCTTC
J: TRBJ1-4; size: -; D: -; V: TRBV19; CDR3: CASGLTGATNEKLFF; DNA: TGTGCCAGTGGGTTAACGGGTGCAACTAATGAAAAACTGTTTTTT
J: TRBJ1-2; size: few; D: TRBD1; V: TRBV3-1/TRBV3-2; CDR3: CASSSSMTGYGYTF; DNA: TGTGCCAGCAGCTCATCAATGACAGGGTATGGCTACACCTTC
J: TRBJ2-1; size: once; D: TRBD2; V: TRBV6-5; CDR3: CASSYSRAGGVNEQFF; DNA: TGTGCCAGCAGTTACTCGAGGGCGGGGGGAGTCAATGAGCAGTTCTTC
J: TRBJ2-5; size: -; D: TRBD2; V: TRBV7-8; CDR3: CASSTTSGSPQETQYF; DNA: TGTGCCAGCAGCACAACTAGCGGGAGTCCTCAAGAGACCCAGTACTTC
J: TRBJ2-6; size: -; D: -; V: TRBV9; CDR3: CASSPSGAGANVLTF; DNA: TGTGCCAGCAGTCCATCAGGGGCTGGGGCCAACGTCCTGACTTTC
J: TRBJ1-1; size: -; D: -; V: TRBV15; CDR3: CATSRDLRGGRTEAFF; DNA: TGTGCCACCAGCAGAGATCTGCGGGGGGGAAGGACTGAAGCTTTCTTT
J: TRBJ2-7; size: -; D: TRBD1; V: TRBV6-5; CDR3: CASSRDSRNYEQYF; DNA: TGTGCCAGCAGTAGGGACAGTCGGAACTACGAGCAGTACTTC
J: TRBJ1-1; size: once; D: TRBD1; V: TRBV6-5; CDR3: CASSYPGTGETTEAFF; DNA: TGTGCCAGCAGTTACCCAGGGACAGGGGAGACCACTGAAGCTTTCTTT
J: TRBJ1-4; size: -; D: -; V: TRBV3-1/TRBV3-2; CDR3: CASSHWTAEKLFF; DNA: TGTGCCAGCAGCCATTGGACAGCTGAAAAACTGTTTTTT
J: TRBJ1-1; size: -; D: -; V: TRBV19; CDR3: CASSSGNTEAFF; DNA: TGTGCCAGTAGTAGCGGGAACACTGAAGCTTTCTTT
J: TRBJ2-1; size: many; D: TRBD1; V: TRBV10-3; CDR3: CAISEYGQGAYNEQFF; DNA: TGTGCCATCAGTGAGTACGGACAGGGGGCCTACAATGAGCAGTTCTTC
J: TRBJ1-5; size: once; D: -; V: TRBV4-2; CDR3: CASSQDSGSNQPQHF; DNA: TGTGCCAGCAGCCAAGATTCCGGTAGCAATCAGCCCCAGCATTTT
J: TRBJ1-1; size: -; D: -; V: TRBV6-1; CDR3: CASSEAKGVRTEAFF; DNA: TGTGCCAGCAGTGAAGCGAAGGGGGTTCGCACTGAAGCTTTCTTT
J: TRBJ1-3; size: -; D: -; V: TRBV2; CDR3: CASSEEGGSGNTIYF; DNA: TGTGCCAGCAGTGAAGAAGGAGGCTCTGGAAACACCATATATTTT
J: TRBJ1-5; size: few; D: TRBD1; V: TRBV7-9; CDR3: CASSSNRGNQPQHF; DNA: TGTGCCAGCAGCTCCAACAGGGGAAATCAGCCCCAGCATTTT
J: TRBJ1-2; size: -; D: -; V: TRBV4-2; CDR3: CASNGDPREGYTF; DNA: TGTGCCAGCAACGGGGATCCCCGAGAGGGCTACACCTTC
J: TRBJ2-1; size: -; D: TRBD1; V: TRBV6-5; CDR3: CASSSRDRSYNEQFF; DNA: TGTGCCAGCAGTTCCCGGGACAGATCTTACAATGAGCAGTTCTTC
J: TRBJ2-4; size: -; D: -; V: TRBV4-1; CDR3: CASSRQNIQYF; DNA: TGCGCCAGCAGCCGCCAGAACATTCAGTACTTC
J: TRBJ1-1; size: few; D: -; V: TRBV5-5; CDR3: CASSLGRGENTEAFF; DNA: TGTGCCAGCAGCTTGGGGAGGGGCGAGAACACTGAAGCTTTCTTT
J: TRBJ1-6; size: -; D: TRBD1; V: TRBV2; CDR3: CASSPDRVVSPLHF; DNA: TGTGCCAGCAGCCCCGACAGGGTGGTCTCACCCCTCCACTTT
J: TRBJ1-5; size: -; D: -; V: TRBV9; CDR3: CASSAGAGNQPQHF; DNA: TGTGCCAGCAGCGCTGGGGCTGGCAATCAGCCCCAGCATTTT
J: TRBJ2-7; size: few; D: -; V: TRBV29-1; CDR3: CSVTGDTYEQYF; DNA: TGCAGCGTAACGGGGGATACCTACGAGCAGTACTTC
J: TRBJ2-2; size: -; D: -; V: TRBV9; CDR3: CASSVHLGNTGELFF; DNA: TGTGCCAGCAGCGTCCACCTCGGGAACACCGGGGAGCTGTTTTTT
J: TRBJ2-2; size: -; D: -; V: TRBV5-1; CDR3: CASSTGQTNTGELFF; DNA: TGCGCCAGCAGCACAGGACAGACGAACACCGGGGAGCTGTTTTTT
J: TRBJ2-7; size: -; D: TRBD2; V: TRBV5-1; CDR3: CASNPGTSGVSYEQYF; DNA: TGCGCCAGCAACCCCGGGACTAGCGGGGTATCCTACGAGCAGTACTTC
J: TRBJ2-1; size: -; D: -; V: TRBV3-1/TRBV3-2; CDR3: CASSHIADEQFF; DNA: TGTGCCAGCAGCCACATAGCCGATGAGCAGTTCTTC
J: TRBJ1-2; size: -; D: TRBD1; V: TRBV30; CDR3: CAWSLQGNLGYTF; DNA: TGTGCCTGGAGTCTACAGGGGAACTTAGGCTACACCTTC
J: TRBJ1-4; size: once; D: TRBD1; V: TRBV15; CDR3: CATNAGTGSEKLFF; DNA: TGTGCCACCAACGCCGGGACAGGGAGTGAAAAACTGTTTTTT